This T cell receptor gamma chain was recovered during a study of gamma delta lymphoproliferative disorders and STAT genes. Whole-study findings and limits: Apart from two gamma clonotypes, major patient clonotypes were public.

V dropped 0 bases and J dropped 3; count of bases not matched to a gene: 5. This CDR3 is built from 15 residues. TCRdb reapplied CATT to the multiplex PCR reads. The data contain some 2,200 gamma-chain clones, 10% to 15% of them seen just once; the ten biggest clones take up roughly 18%. This clone is medium-sized by share. Its specificity is unknown. Genomic DNA from isolated PBMCs served as the sequencing template. The sequenced sample was blood. The rearrangement joins TRGV11 to TRGJ1 or TRGJ2. TCRdb is silent on the J gene; assignment here came from matching the DNA to germline. TRGV11 carries the ORF label, with uncertain function. The clonotype comes from a human donor in good health. The CDR3 DNA reads TGTGCCTGCTGGATTAGGCACTCCCCTTATTATAAGAAACTCTTT. Protein sequence: CACWIRHSPYYKKLF.